This T cell receptor (beta chain) was sequenced for a study of blood T cell repertoires in COVID-19. Study at large: Acute and convalescent COVID-19 specimens originated in the United States, Italy and Spain. PBMCs, B-cell-depleted T cells, or T cells were the source of the cDNA or gDNA that made up the material.

Authors' analysis steps: Nucleated cell counts were estimated from reference gene primer amplification. TCRdb's copy holds only in-frame clones and misses some; the assay was immunoSEQ multiplex PCR. The D gene and trimming were derived from the DNA, and the V and J assignments and clone size from that table. There are 180,000 or so clones in the sample; roughly 88% occur only once, and over 2.5% lies in the top ten. The CDR3 is 14 residues long. The germline V gene has CDR1 SGHVS and CDR2 FQNEAQ. The ends lost 5 bases at V and 5 bases at J; junction bases unmatched: 8. The receptor comes from a man in his fifties or sixties with acute or convalescent COVID-19. The sample consisted of peripheral blood. The J gene is TRBJ2-7, the V gene TRBV7-8, with TRBD2 identical over 8 bases. The CDR3 DNA follows: TGTGCCAGCAGCGCCAATGCGGGAGGTAACGAGCAGTACTTC. It encodes CASSANAGGNEQYF.